This entry features one TCR beta chain sequence. One end of the junction varies from germline; a read error may be responsible. This sample was included in a study of T cells in Graves' hyperthyroidism and ophthalmopathy. Germline V lookup: CDR1 LGHDT, CDR2 YNNKEL (reference sequence). This CDR3 region has 17 residues. Template material for amplifying TCR beta CDR3 regions consisted of RNA transcripts. RT-PCR in the first round (using the HTBI primer set) targeted the TCR CDR3. TCRdb ran MiXCR on the multiplex PCR reads and lists one entry per CDR3 protein. The table records a few hundred thousand distinct CDR3 sequences, around 46% of them present only once.

Sequences were obtained from peripheral blood or thyroid tissue (not recorded which). The gene calls are TRBV3-1 and TRBJ1-1; tentative D call: TRBD1 (5 bases). This sequence was found in an adult woman with Graves' disease, either hyperthyroidism or ophthalmopathy (not recorded which). The CDR3 loop is CANSQGAMGPENTEAFF. The CDR3, as DNA: TGTGCCAACAGCCAAGGAGCGATGGGACCTGAGAACACTGAAGCTTTCTTT.